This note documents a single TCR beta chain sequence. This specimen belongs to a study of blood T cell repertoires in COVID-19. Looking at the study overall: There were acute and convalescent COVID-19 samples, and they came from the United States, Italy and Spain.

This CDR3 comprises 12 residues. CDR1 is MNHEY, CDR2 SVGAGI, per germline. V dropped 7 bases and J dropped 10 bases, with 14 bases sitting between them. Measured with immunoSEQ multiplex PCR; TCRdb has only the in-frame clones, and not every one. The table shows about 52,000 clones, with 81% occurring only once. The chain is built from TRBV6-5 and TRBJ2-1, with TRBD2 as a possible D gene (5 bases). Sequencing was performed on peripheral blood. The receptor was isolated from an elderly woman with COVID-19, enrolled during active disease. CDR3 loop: CASTSGSGEQFF. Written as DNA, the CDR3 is TGTGCCAGCACCAGCGGATCCGGGGAGCAGTTCTTC.